Shown below are 23 T cell receptor beta chains from a single sample sequenced in a study of blood T cells in healthy people across ages (dated by TCRdb to the mid-2010s). The library came from 5' RACE. Sequencing instrument: Illumina HiSeq 2500. A second PCR of about 7 to 12 cycles was run with a J-beta primer mix and a sample-barcoded 5' primer. Clones were called with MiXCR by TCRdb after fastp trimmed the public reads at Q25, and only in-frame beta chains were retained. Rows with a matching CDR3 protein are joined into one entry that keeps the most common DNA and genes. This sample gives about a million distinct CDR3 sequences in total; more than 30% of them show up just once. The ten largest clones represent about an eighth of the sample. Material: blood. The source of these receptors is a man aged 18-30 years in good health.

This clonotype came up a few times. V and J are TRBV2 and TRBJ1-4; 10 bases agree with TRBD1. Unmatched junction bases numbered 3, after V lost 3 bases and J lost 8 bases. Germline V lookup: CDR1 SNHLY, CDR2 FYNNEI. There are 14 residues in the CDR3. The CDR3 is CASSEGTGDEKLFF. The CDR3 DNA sequence: TGTGCCAGCAGTGAGGGGACAGGGGACGAAAAACTGTTTTTT.

This clonotype has more than one count but fewer than ten. The chain joins TRBV4-1 to TRBJ2-5; the match to TRBD1 covers 8 bases. There are 16 residues in the CDR3. V lost 0 bases to trimming and J lost 4 bases; unmatched junction nucleotides: 7. The germline V gene encodes CDR1 MGHRA and CDR2 YSYEKL. Written as DNA, the CDR3 is TGCGCCAGCAGCCAAGACTCGGCAGGGGGCAGAGAGACCCAGTACTTC. It is translated as CASSQDSAGGRETQYF.

The chain has TRBV7-8 and TRBJ1-5; D gene ambiguous. Trimming stripped 2 bases from V and 0 bases from J, with 8 bases between. Germline CDR1 is SGHVS and CDR2 is FQNEAQ. CDR3 length: 15 amino acids. For the CDR3, the DNA is TGTGCCAGCAGCTTAAAAGGAAATAGCAATCAGCCCCAGCATTTT. This encodes CASSLKGNSNQPQHF.

V and J are TRBV9 and TRBJ1-1; tentatively, D is TRBD1 (5 bases). Germline CDR1 and CDR2: SGDLS and YYNGEE. Trimming took off 3 bases at V and 4 bases at J, with 7 bases between the two ends. The CDR3 extends over 12 amino acids. CDR3 bases: TGTGCCAGCAGCGCGGACACCACTGAAGCTTTCTTT. It is translated as CASSADTTEAFF.

The chain is built from TRBV20-1 and TRBJ2-3; 11 nucleotides agree with TRBD2. This CDR3 is built from 19 residues. Germline CDR1 is DFQATT and CDR2 is SNEGSKA (reference sequence). The CDR3 DNA reads TGCAGAGCCCTCTGGGGTCTTCGGACTAGCGGGCTGAACACAGATACGCAGTATTTT. Translated: CRALWGLRTSGLNTDTQYF.

This chain joins TRBV6-1 and TRBJ2-5; D is uncertain. Per the germline V gene, CDR1 is MNHNS and CDR2 is SASEGT. Trimming left V 7 bases short and J 3 bases short, with 15 bases between. The CDR3 length is 14 residues. The CDR3 sequence: CASINRKGEETQYF. The CDR3 DNA follows: TGTGCCAGCATCAATCGGAAGGGTGAAGAGACCCAGTACTTC.

This rearrangement joins TRBV9 to TRBJ1-1; D perhaps matches TRBD1 (6 bases). Between the trimmed V and J ends, which lost 0 bases and 1 base, there was a span of 16 bases. This CDR3 has 17 amino acids. Germline V gene sequence: CDR1 SGDLS, CDR2 YYNGEE. The chain's CDR3 is CASSVGYRVGTNTEAFF. CDR3 nucleotides: TGTGCCAGCAGCGTAGGGTACAGGGTCGGGACGAACACTGAAGCTTTCTTT.

This chain joins TRBV25-1 and TRBJ1-1; 7 bases agree with TRBD1. V dropped 10 bases and J dropped 2; count of bases not matched to a gene: 7. Germline values: CDR1 MGHDK, CDR2 SYGVNS. The CDR3 extends over 13 amino acids. CDR3 region: CATSGTANTEAFF. The CDR3 bases are TGTGCCACCTCCGGGACAGCCAACACTGAAGCTTTCTTT.

A remark on this clonotype: The junction differs from germline at one of its ends, possibly a read error. The chain employs TRBV5-1 and TRBJ2-5; D is unresolved. Germline V lookup: CDR1 SGHRS, CDR2 YFSETQ. CDR3 length: 16 residues. The CDR3 reads CASTKTVLSFREIQYF. DNA of the CDR3: TGCGCCAGCACCAAAACGGTCCTGAGTTTCAGAGAGATCCAGTACTTC.

The genes are TRBV5-6 and TRBJ2-1; 13 bases map to TRBD2. CDR1 and CDR2 (germline): SGHDT, YYEEEE. This CDR3 region has 17 residues. J gave up 6 bases and V 3 bases, and 9 bases lay outside the gene matches. The CDR3 here is CASSSVTSGGTFNEQFF. CDR3 bases: TGTGCCAGCAGCTCAGTGACTAGCGGGGGGACATTCAATGAGCAGTTCTTC.

Comments on this clonotype: A much larger clone differs from this one at a single base, so this may be a read error. The chain recombines TRBV12-3 or TRBV12-4 with TRBJ1-5, with 10 nucleotides matching TRBD1. The CDR3 contains 14 residues. V dropped 6 bases and J dropped 5; count of bases not matched to a gene: 4. The CDR3 coding sequence is TGTGCCAGCAGGCCGGGACAGGGGTATCAGCCCCAGCATTTT. The encoded protein is CASRPGQGYQPQHF.

This clonotype was recorded a few times. This chain joins TRBV4-2 and TRBJ2-7, with a possible D match to TRBD2 (6 bases). The J call could be wrong; TRBJ2-5 is a better fit for the DNA end. Germline values: CDR1 LGHNA, CDR2 YNFKEQ. The CDR3 consists of 14 residues. As DNA, the CDR3 is TGTGCCAGCAGCCCCGTCGGGGGACAAGAGACCCAGTACTTC. Translated, it gives CASSPVGGQETQYF.

This sequence joins TRBV4-3 and TRBJ2-1; D not resolved. Between the trimmed V and J ends, which lost 4 bases and 3 bases, there was a span of 16 bases. From germline, CDR1 is LGHNA and CDR2 YSLEER. This CDR3 has 16 residues. CDR3 sequence (DNA): TGCGCCAGCAGCCCCAAGGATGCGGCGGACTACAATGAGCAGTTCTTC. Translating it yields CASSPKDAADYNEQFF.

This clonotype has more than one count but fewer than ten. This sequence joins TRBV4-2 and TRBJ2-1; 8 positions match TRBD2. Germline V lookup: CDR1 LGHNA, CDR2 YNFKEQ. The CDR3 runs 16 residues. Germline trimming cut 0 bases from V and 1 base from J; bases unmatched to any gene: 2. The CDR3 DNA reads as TGTGCCAGCAGCCAAGATTTAGCGGGGTCCTACAATGAGCAGTTCTTC. This translates into CASSQDLAGSYNEQFF.

The chain joins TRBV4-3 to TRBJ2-2, with D hard to call. V gave up 3 bases and J gave up 6 bases, with 11 bases separating them. This CDR3 has 14 amino acids. CDR1 and CDR2 (germline): LGHNA, YSLEER. CDR3: CASSHAVEAGELFF. CDR3 in DNA: TGCGCCAGCAGCCATGCAGTAGAGGCCGGGGAGCTGTTTTTT.

In regard to this clonotype: The germline gene is not matched at one end of the junction; a read error may be the cause. V is TRBV10-3 and J is TRBJ2-1; TRBD2 matches 9 bases. CDR3 length: 15 amino acids. From germline, CDR1 is ENHRY and CDR2 SYGVKD. This chain's CDR3 is CAISGSSGENKEQFF. The CDR3 nucleotides read TGTGCCATCAGTGGGTCTAGCGGGGAAAACAAGGAGCAGTTCTTC.

CDR3 sequence reads: CASSRDQGEKLFF. CDR3 DNA sequence: TGTGCCAGCAGCCGAGATCAGGGGGAAAAACTGTTTTTT. The V and J genes are TRBV6-6 and TRBJ1-4; weak D call: TRBD1 (6 bases). V was shortened by 6 bases and J by 8 bases, with 13 bases between the two germline ends. CDR1 and CDR2 from the germline V gene are MNHNY and SVGAGI (reference sequence). This CDR3 has 13 amino acids.

This clonotype was detected only a few times. The chain carries TRBV2 and TRBJ1-2; a possible D gene is TRBD1 (5 bases). In germline, CDR1 is SNHLY, CDR2 FYNNEI. Trimming took 10 bases from V and 7 from J, leaving 16 bases between them. The CDR3 has 12 residues. The CDR3: CATPLGVGGYTF. In nucleotides, the CDR3 is TGTGCCACTCCTTTGGGGGTTGGTGGCTACACCTTC.

This clonotype was observed a handful of times. CDR3 nucleotide sequence: TGTGCCAGCAGCCAAGAAACGAGAGAGCAGTTCTTC. This translates into CASSQETREQFF. V gene TRBV14 combines with J gene TRBJ2-1; D unresolved. Germline V gene sequence: CDR1 SGHDN, CDR2 FVKESK. The V end lost 0 bases, the J end lost 10 bases, and 7 bases lay between the germline ends. There are 12 residues in the CDR3.

V gene TRBV18 combines with J gene TRBJ1-4, with D tentatively TRBD1 (5 bases). This CDR3 comprises 15 residues. The ends were cut back, 3 bases at V and 2 bases at J, with 10 bases in the middle. Germline V gene data show CDR1 as KGHSH and CDR2 as LQKENI. The CDR3 here is CASSPRDGTNEKLFF. For the CDR3, the DNA is TGTGCCAGCTCACCCCGGGACGGTACTAATGAAAAACTGTTTTTT. Full variable domain (outside the CDR3, taken from reference TRBV18 and TRBJ1-4): NAGVMQNPRHLVRRRGQEARLRCSPMKGHSHVYWYRQLPEEGLKFMVYLQKENIIDESGMPKERFSAEFPKEGPSILRIQQVVRGDSAAYFCASSPRDGTNEKLFFGSGTQLSVL.

This rearrangement joins TRBV6-1 to TRBJ1-4, with D hard to call. Germline loops: CDR1 MNHNS, CDR2 SASEGT. The CDR3 extends over 14 amino acids. V shed 4 bases and J shed 4 bases, with 10 bases lying between them. The CDR3 bases are TGTGCCAGCAGTGCGGGTAATGGTAATGAAAAACTGTTTTTT. Protein: CASSAGNGNEKLFF.

The DNA of the CDR3 is TGTGCCATCAGCTCAAAGGCCGGGACAGAGAAGGGGAATGAGCAGTTCTTC. As protein: CAISSKAGTEKGNEQFF. The chain has TRBV10-3 and TRBJ2-1; 7 bases are shared with TRBD1. Germline CDR1 and CDR2: ENHRY and SYGVKD. The CDR3 loop spans 17 amino acids. Trimming cost V 6 bases and J 7 bases; bases outside gene matches: 18.

This clonotype was seen a handful of times. The V and J genes are TRBV9 and TRBJ1-2, with TRBD1 matching over 10 bases. The trim removed 0 bases at V and 8 bases at J, leaving 7 bases unmatched. Germline-derived CDR1 and CDR2 are SGDLS and YYNGEE. This CDR3 contains 15 residues. The CDR3 DNA reads TGTGCCAGCAGCGTAGGACAGGGGGCGAGGCGGGGCTACACCTTC. Translated: CASSVGQGARRGYTF.